This T cell receptor (beta chain) was found in a study of shared clonotypes between healthy human individuals. Per the germline V gene, CDR1 is SGHTS and CDR2 is YDEGEE. The CDR3 covers 14 residues. V lost 4 bases to trimming and J lost 7 bases; unmatched junction nucleotides: 7. Clones were sequenced by immunoSEQ multiplex PCR, and TCRdb holds only the in-frame ones, with some missing. The table includes a few million clones, more than 90% detected once. This sequence was found in a man aged 18 to 29 in good health. The sample comprised naive CD4+ T cells sorted from blood. Regarding subset: CD45RA+ positively selected. The chain is built from TRBV5-8 and TRBJ1-5; the match to TRBD1 covers 8 bases. CDR3 sequence reads: CASSPDRGGQPQHF. The CDR3 nucleotides read TGTGCCAGCAGCCCTGACAGGGGCGGCCAGCCCCAGCATTTT.